This TCR beta chain derives from a study of T cell responses to AZD1222 COVID-19 vaccine. Here immunoSEQ multiplex PCR was the method, and the copy in TCRdb shows in-frame clones only, minus some. Of about 140,000 clones listed, roughly 90% are singletons. Whole-study findings and limits: Of the AZD1222 recipients, only 5 or 6 were seropositive at baseline.

As concerns this clone: Its specificity is unknown.

The TCR originated in an adult who received the AZD1222 COVID-19 vaccine. The sample consisted of peripheral blood, taken 28 days after the second AZD1222 dose.

This CDR3 reads CSVVQAASGANVLTF. The DNA of the CDR3 is TGCAGCGTTGTACAGGCCGCCTCTGGGGCCAACGTCCTGACTTTC. This chain connects TRBV29-1 to TRBJ2-6; possible D gene TRBD1, 5 bases. Per germline, CDR1 SQVTM and CDR2 ANQGSEA. Trimming took 4 bases from V and 0 from J, leaving 10 bases between them. The CDR3 extends over 15 amino acids.